Listed here is a single TCR beta chain. Profiling relied on immunoSEQ multiplex PCR, and the TCRdb table lists in-frame clones only, not all of them. The table records tens of thousands of clones, just under 85% of them present only once. The data stem from a study of blood T cell repertoires in COVID-19. Study background: COVID-19 samples collected from the United States, Italy and Spain covered acute and convalescent phases.

The CDR3 contains 14 residues. CDR1 is SGHAT, CDR2 FQDESV, per germline (reference sequence). Deletions cut 5 bases from V and 1 base from J, with 11 bases between. The genes are TRBV11-1 and TRBJ2-5, with a tentative D call TRBD2 (6 bases). The TCR was taken from an older woman with active or convalescent COVID-19. Sequenced input: peripheral blood. The DNA of the CDR3 is TGTGCCAGCAGCCCAGGGACTGCCCAAGAGACCCAGTACTTC. Encoded protein: CASSPGTAQETQYF.